This TCR beta chain was identified during a study of blood T cell repertoires in COVID-19. Only in-frame clones appear in the TCRdb table, and some are missing; sequencing was by immunoSEQ multiplex PCR. The data contain more than 85,000 clones, 70% to 85% of them seen just once; the ten biggest clones take up around 9.3%. Germline loops: CDR1 KGHSY, CDR2 FQNENV. J was trimmed by 5 bases and V by 0 bases; bases with no gene match: 2. The CDR3 extends over 15 amino acids. The V call is TRBV16, the J call TRBJ1-5; 9 bases map to TRBD1. Specimen: peripheral blood. This receptor was obtained from a man in his sixties or seventies with acute or convalescent COVID-19. CDR3 nucleotide sequence: TGTGCCAGCAGCCAATCGACAGGGGGGTATCAGCCCCAGCATTTT. Protein: CASSQSTGGYQPQHF.